This T cell receptor (beta chain) was recovered during a study of beta chain features in type 1 diabetes. Study findings and constraints: Sequencing of cDNA might inflate the share of cells that strongly express TCR.

V shed 3 bases and J shed 2 bases, with 14 bases lying between them. The CDR3 has 15 amino acids. Germline V gene lookup returns CDR1 SNHLY and CDR2 FYNNEI. TCRB transcripts that were expressed got sequenced, as all of the isolated RNA had been reverse transcribed. TCRdb's table, derived via immunoSEQ multiplex PCR, lists solely in-frame clones and lacks some. The table has hundreds of thousands of clones, roughly 70% seen once. As for this clone: Its specificity is unknown.

The chain is built from TRBV2 and TRBJ2-7; D perhaps matches TRBD2 (6 bases). Sequenced sample: naive CD4+ T cells from blood. The receptor was derived from a man in his thirties or forties in good health. In nucleotides, the CDR3 is TGTGCCAGCAGTGATACGGGGGTCGACACCTACGAGCAGTACTTC. Translating gives CASSDTGVDTYEQYF. The full variable domain, with the rest looked up from reference TRBV2 and TRBJ2-7, is EPEVTQTPSHQVTQMGQEVILRCVPISNHLYFYWYRQILGQKVEFLVSFYNNEISEKSEIFDDQFSVERPDGSNFTLKIRSTKLEDSAMYFCASSDTGVDTYEQYFGPGTRLTVT.